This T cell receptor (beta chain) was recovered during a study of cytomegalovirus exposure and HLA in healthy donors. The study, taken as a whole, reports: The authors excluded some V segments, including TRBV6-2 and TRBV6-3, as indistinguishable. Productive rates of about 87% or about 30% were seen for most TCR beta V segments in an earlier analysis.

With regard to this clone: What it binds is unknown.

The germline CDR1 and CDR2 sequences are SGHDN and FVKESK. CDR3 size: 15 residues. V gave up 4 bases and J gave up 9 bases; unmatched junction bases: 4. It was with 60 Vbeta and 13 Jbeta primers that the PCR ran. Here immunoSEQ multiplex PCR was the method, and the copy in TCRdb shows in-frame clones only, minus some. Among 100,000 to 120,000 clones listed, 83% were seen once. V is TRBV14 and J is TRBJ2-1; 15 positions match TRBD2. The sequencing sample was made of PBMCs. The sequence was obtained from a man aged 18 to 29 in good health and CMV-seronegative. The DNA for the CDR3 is TGTGCCAGCAGCCTCGGACTAGCGGGAGGGACTGAGCAGTTCTTC. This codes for CASSLGLAGGTEQFF.